This TCR beta chain derives from a study of early T cells in non-severe SARS-CoV-2 infection. This clonotype was detected only a few times. TCRdb re-called the 5' RACE reads through MiXCR, storing one row per CDR3 protein. The data show around 58,000 distinct CDR3 sequences, with roughly 13% seen just once and 9.5% to 10% held by the top ten. Trimming shortened V by 0 bases and J by 4 bases, and 12 bases separated the two germline ends. The germline gives CDR1 DFQATT, CDR2 SNEGSKA (reference sequence). This CDR3 comprises 14 residues. The sequence derives from an adult who was a healthcare worker with PCR-confirmed SARS-CoV-2 infection or an uninfected control (not recorded which). The sequencing sample was made of whole blood. V gene TRBV20-1 combines with J gene TRBJ1-2; D perhaps matches TRBD1 (5 bases). The DNA of the CDR3 is TGCAGTGCTAGAGATTCGGGGGGGAGCTATGGCTACACCTTC. This translates into CSARDSGGSYGYTF.